This TCR beta chain was identified in a study of vaccination and CD4 T cells after COVID-19. The overall study: There were six male and four female convalescents, and two of them were Hispanic.

From germline, CDR1 is SGHNT and CDR2 YENEEA. Trimming cost V 3 bases and J 1 base, with 9 bases left between them. This CDR3 comprises 14 residues. Comment on this clonotype: Its specificity is unknown.

This sample's treatment: approximately nine-day PBMC culture with coronavirus spike peptide pools or control peptides (ViraFEST assay). For ViraFEST, peptide pools expanded antigen-specific T cells, after which the TCRs were sequenced. The study sequenced cultured CD4+ T cell DNA using the Oncomine TCR Beta short-read assay. In this case, cultured CD4+ T cells provided the extracted genomic DNA. TCRdb re-called the PCR reads with MiXCR, one entry per CDR3 protein. The sample consists of 15,000 to 20,000 distinct CDR3 sequences, about 21% of them appearing once. The receptor was isolated from a human donor with COVID-19. The chain joins TRBV11-3 to TRBJ2-5, with no clear D. The sequencing input was cultured CD4+ T cells from blood. For the CDR3, the DNA is TGTGCCAGCAGCTTGGGCCAGGCCCAAGAGACCCAGTACTTC. Its protein product is CASSLGQAQETQYF.